The 2 T cell receptor beta chains reported below all come from one sample, sequenced in a study of T cell responses to AZD1222 COVID-19 vaccine. The assay was immunoSEQ multiplex PCR, and TCRdb's table has in-frame clones only and misses some. The sample has about 120,000 clones; 75% to 90% are singletons. Here the sequenced sample was peripheral blood, taken on day 0 of AZD1222 vaccination. These receptor sequences come from an adult in good health.

This chain uses TRBV21-1 with TRBJ2-5; TRBD2, the table's D call, was not compared with the DNA. TRBV21-1 is given as a pseudogene. The CDR3 consists of 17 residues. The CDR3 protein is CASSTLWGGDILETQYF. The CDR3 coding sequence is TGTGCCAGCAGCACCTTATGGGGAGGCGATATTCTGGAGACCCAGTACTTC.

V and J are TRBV4-3 and TRBJ1-2; a weak D match, TRBD1 (6 bases). The CDR3 has 14 residues. Germline loops: CDR1 LGHNA, CDR2 YSLEER. V was pared by 3 bases and J by 8 bases, with 16 bases between. The CDR3 nucleotides read TGCGCCAGCAGCCAGAGCGTATCTAGGGGGGGCTACACCTTC. Its protein product is CASSQSVSRGGYTF.